The next 28 T cell receptor beta chains were all read from a single sample in a study of OX40 agonist ivuxolimab in advanced cancers. The assay was immunoSEQ multiplex PCR, and TCRdb's table has in-frame clones only and misses some. In the table there are 50,000 to 55,000 clones, roughly three quarters of which are singletons. The sample was CD4+ or CD8+ T cells sorted from blood, taken in a trial of the OX40 agonist ivuxolimab. The receptors were sampled from an adult with an advanced solid tumor such as melanoma, head and neck, liver or kidney cancer.

The J gene is TRBJ1-1, the V gene TRBV6-6; 7 positions match TRBD1. The CDR3 is made up of 14 amino acids. Germline V gene lookup returns CDR1 MNHNY and CDR2 SVGAGI (reference sequence). J lost 4 bases, V lost 6 bases, and 8 bases had no gene match. CDR3 sequence reads: CASSTYRGGTEAFF. CDR3 bases: TGTGCCAGCAGCACATACAGGGGCGGCACTGAAGCTTTCTTT.

The chain carries TRBV9 and TRBJ2-1; TRBD2 aligns across 10 bases. The CDR3 is 15 residues long. CDR1 and CDR2 from the germline V gene are SGDLS and YYNGEE. V lost 3 bases to trimming and J lost 2 bases; unmatched junction nucleotides: 2. The CDR3 DNA follows: TGTGCCAGCAGCGCAGCGGGAGGGCCCTACAATGAGCAGTTCTTC. Translated: CASSAAGGPYNEQFF.

This rearrangement joins TRBV5-5 to TRBJ1-1; D is perhaps TRBD1 (5 bases). CDR1 SGHKS and CDR2 YYEKEE come from the germline V gene (reference sequence). V lost 2 bases and J lost 8, with 13 bases in between. This CDR3 region has 13 residues. The CDR3 here is CASSFRGIGEAFF. CDR3 sequence (DNA): TGTGCCAGCAGCTTCCGGGGGATAGGGGAAGCTTTCTTT. The variable domain in full, with the rest retrieved from reference TRBV5-5 and TRBJ1-1, is DAGVTQSPTHLIKTRGQQVTLRCSPISGHKSVSWYQQVLGQGPQFIFQYYEKEERGRGNFPDRFSARQFPNYSSELNVNALLLGDSALYLCASSFRGIGEAFFGQGTRLTVV.

The J gene is TRBJ2-3, the V gene TRBV30, with TRBD1 matching 10 bases. CDR1 GTSNPN and CDR2 SVGIG come from the germline V gene (reference sequence). This CDR3 has 16 amino acids. V lost 0 bases and J lost 1; bases outside the gene matches: 4. Here the CDR3 DNA reads TGTGCCTGGAGTGTACAGGGGACAGGGGGCACAGATACGCAGTATTTT. It translates to CAWSVQGTGGTDTQYF.

In nucleotides, the CDR3 is TGCGCCAGCAGTCCACAGGGCAATCAGCCCCAGCATTTT. Translation: CASSPQGNQPQHF. The genes are TRBV10-2 and TRBJ1-5; possibly TRBD1 for D (5 bases). Germline V gives CDR1 WSHSY, CDR2 SAAADI. The CDR3 length is 13 residues. V was clipped by 5 bases and J by 2 bases, with 7 bases between them.

The chain carries TRBV15 and TRBJ1-2; D not certain. V shed 6 bases and J shed 3 bases, with 23 bases lying between them. Germline lookup yields CDR1 LNHNV and CDR2 YYDKDF (reference sequence). The CDR3 runs to 17 residues. The CDR3 DNA is TGTGCCACCAGTCAAGATCTTTCCACGGCTGGGTACTATGGCTACACCTTC. Translating gives CATSQDLSTAGYYGYTF.

This chain joins TRBV7-2 and TRBJ1-2; 7 bases are a match to TRBD1. Germline CDR1 SGHTA, CDR2 FQGNSA. This CDR3 contains 14 residues. With V trimmed by 4 bases and J by 6 bases, 8 bases remained unmatched. CDR3 in amino acids: CASSSGQLLNGYTF. The CDR3 region has the DNA TGTGCCAGCAGCTCGGGACAGCTTCTAAATGGCTACACCTTC. Using reference TRBV7-2 and TRBJ1-2 for the parts outside the CDR3, the full variable domain is GAGVSQSPSNKVTEKGKDVELRCDPISGHTALYWYRQSLGQGLEFLIYFQGNSAPDKSGLPSDRFSAERTGGSVSTLTIQRTQQEDSAVYLCASSSGQLLNGYTFGSGTRLTVV.

This chain joins TRBV7-8 and TRBJ2-3; a weak D match, TRBD2 (6 bases). V dropped 0 bases and J dropped 2 bases, with 15 bases sitting between them. The CDR3 length is 17 residues. CDR1 and CDR2 (germline): SGHVS, FQNEAQ. The CDR3 is CASSLAGGVLNTDTQYF. CDR3 DNA sequence: TGTGCCAGCAGCTTAGCGGGGGGAGTCCTTAACACAGATACGCAGTATTTT.

The chain combines TRBV28 with TRBJ1-5; TRBD1 matches 7 bases. The germline gives CDR1 MDHEN, CDR2 SYDVKM. The CDR3 sequence is 15 residues long. J was trimmed by 4 bases and V by 8 bases; bases with no gene match: 11. The CDR3 nucleotides read TGTGCCAGCTCTCCCGGACAGGCCAGAAATCAGCCCCAGCATTTT. Encoded protein: CASSPGQARNQPQHF.

V is TRBV5-5 and J is TRBJ2-7; 7 nucleotides agree with TRBD1. The CDR3 sequence is 14 residues long. CDR1 is SGHKS and CDR2 is YYEKEE in the germline V gene (reference sequence). V shed 0 bases and J 4 bases; nucleotides not matched to a gene: 4. The CDR3 region is CASSLVGRGYEQYF. CDR3 DNA: TGTGCCAGCAGCTTGGTGGGCAGGGGGTACGAGCAGTACTTC.

This chain joins TRBV7-3 and TRBJ2-1; either TRBD1 or TRBD2 may supply D (6 bases each). With 5 bases removed from V and 3 bases from J, the gap between germline ends came to 14 bases. Germline V gives CDR1 SGHTA, CDR2 FQGTGA. The CDR3 loop spans 15 amino acids. The CDR3, as DNA: TGTGCCAGCAGCCCCGACCGGGGGCTCTACAATGAGCAGTTCTTC. Translated: CASSPDRGLYNEQFF.

This sequence joins TRBV27 and TRBJ2-1, with 7 bases identical to TRBD1. V shed 6 bases and J 9 bases; nucleotides not matched to a gene: 11. Germline loops: CDR1 MNHEY, CDR2 SMNVEV (reference sequence). This CDR3 is built from 14 residues. The CDR3 sequence: CASSRDRASSEQFF. The CDR3 bases are TGTGCCAGCAGCCGCGACAGGGCGAGTAGTGAGCAGTTCTTC.

The DNA of the CDR3 is TGTGCCAGCAGCTTAAGTACAGGGACTCGGTACATTCAGTACTTC. As protein: CASSLSTGTRYIQYF. The chain employs TRBV7-8 and TRBJ2-4; D could derive from TRBD1 or TRBD2 (6 bases each). Trimming stripped 2 bases from V and 8 bases from J, with 16 bases between. CDR1 SGHVS and CDR2 FQNEAQ come from the germline V gene. The CDR3 has 15 residues.

The V call is TRBV5-1, the J call TRBJ1-2; TRBD1 matches at 7 bases. CDR1 and CDR2 (germline): SGHRS, YFSETQ. The junction had 8 bases not matched to a gene; V was cut back by 5 bases and J by 7 bases. This CDR3 comprises 13 residues. As DNA, the CDR3 is TGCGCCAGCAGGGAGGAGACAGGGACTGGCTACACCTTC. This encodes CASREETGTGYTF.

This clone has a handful of counts. The rearrangement joins TRBV4-1 to TRBJ1-5; 8 bases match TRBD1. The germline V gene encodes CDR1 MGHRA and CDR2 YSYEKL. The CDR3 loop spans 16 amino acids. V dropped 0 bases and J dropped 4; count of bases not matched to a gene: 5. The CDR3 bases are TGCGCCAGCAGCCAAGAAGGGACAGGCCCAAATCAGCCCCAGCATTTT. Translating it yields CASSQEGTGPNQPQHF.

The rearrangement joins TRBV20-1 to TRBJ2-7; no firm D call. CDR1 is DFQATT, CDR2 SNEGSKA, per germline (reference sequence). Deletions cut 3 bases from V and 4 bases from J, with 7 bases between. The length of the CDR3 is 11 residues. The CDR3 region is CSARTGYEQYF. DNA for the CDR3: TGCAGTGCTAGGACCGGTTACGAGCAGTACTTC.

This sequence joins TRBV27 and TRBJ1-1; D gene unclear. Germline lookup yields CDR1 MNHEY and CDR2 SMNVEV (reference sequence). The CDR3 is 13 residues long. V gave up 3 bases and J gave up 5 bases, with 10 bases separating them. The CDR3 reads CASSLGRATEAFF. The CDR3, as DNA: TGTGCCAGCAGTTTGGGCCGCGCGACTGAAGCTTTCTTT.

The chain employs TRBV9 and TRBJ2-1; possibly TRBD1 for D (6 bases). The CDR3 has 15 residues. Germline V gives CDR1 SGDLS, CDR2 YYNGEE. V lost 4 bases to trimming and J lost 4 bases, with 15 bases between them. CDR3 DNA: TGTGCCAGCAGCTCAGGACAGTTGGAATACAATGAGCAGTTCTTC. Translation: CASSSGQLEYNEQFF.

The chain is built from TRBV13 and TRBJ1-2; D might be TRBD1 (5 bases). The V end was cut by 4 bases, the J end by 7 bases, with 13 bases between. Germline loops: CDR1 PRHDT, CDR2 FYEKMQ (reference sequence). The CDR3 has 13 amino acids. Here the CDR3 reads CASSSPGLAGYTF. The DNA of the CDR3 is TGTGCCAGCAGCTCCCCAGGGCTTGCTGGCTACACCTTC.

The chain has TRBV25-1 and TRBJ1-6; no firm D call. Trimming cost V 3 bases and J 6 bases, with 12 bases left between them. Germline V gene sequence: CDR1 MGHDK, CDR2 SYGVNS. The CDR3 sequence is 15 residues long. In DNA form, the CDR3 reads TGTGCCAGCAGTGACCTGGGCAGCTCTAATTCACCCCTCCACTTT. Translated: CASSDLGSSNSPLHF.

The chain carries TRBV4-1 and TRBJ1-1; D remains ambiguous. The V gene lost 1 base and the J gene lost 3 bases, with 9 bases spanning the gap. Germline assignment: CDR1 MGHRA and CDR2 YSYEKL. CDR3 size: 14 residues. The CDR3 bases are TGCGCCAGCAGCCAAGGGGAGAGGGACACTGAAGCTTTCTTT. Translation: CASSQGERDTEAFF.

This sequence joins TRBV28 and TRBJ1-1; maybe TRBD1 (5 bases). Germline loops: CDR1 MDHEN, CDR2 SYDVKM. CDR3 length equals 15 residues. Trimming stripped 2 bases from V and 0 bases from J, with 10 bases between. DNA of the CDR3: TGTGCCAGCAGTTTACGCAGGGACCTGAACACTGAAGCTTTCTTT. This gives the protein CASSLRRDLNTEAFF.

The chain carries TRBV11-2 and TRBJ2-7; D ambiguous. CDR1 SGHAT and CDR2 FQNNGV come from the germline V gene. The CDR3 is made up of 15 amino acids. V was shortened by 0 bases and J by 0 bases, with 9 bases between the two germline ends. In DNA form, the CDR3 reads TGTGCCAGCAGCTTAGATCGGGTCGGCTCCTACGAGCAGTACTTC. Translating gives CASSLDRVGSYEQYF. The entire variable domain, with the rest obtained from reference TRBV11-2 and TRBJ2-7, is as follows: EAGVAQSPRYKIIEKRQSVAFWCNPISGHATLYWYQQILGQGPKLLIQFQNNGVVDDSQLPKDRFSAERLKGVDSTLKIQPAKLEDSAVYLCASSLDRVGSYEQYFGPGTRLTVT.

This clone was counted between two and nine times. The chain has TRBV28 and TRBJ1-3; D may be TRBD1 (5 bases). With 2 bases removed from V and 1 base from J, the gap between germline ends came to 18 bases. This CDR3 is built from 18 residues. CDR1 is MDHEN, CDR2 SYDVKM, per germline. CDR3 bases: TGTGCCAGCAGTTTAGGTCTTATGGGGGTCGAGTCTGGAAACACCATATATTTT. This translates into CASSLGLMGVESGNTIYF.

The rearrangement links TRBV12-5 to TRBJ1-2, with a possible D match to TRBD1 (6 bases). Germline lookup yields CDR1 LGHNT and CDR2 FRNRAP. V shed 5 bases and J shed 7 bases, with 11 bases lying between them. The CDR3 sequence is 12 residues long. CDR3 loop: CASGQGFSGYTF. The DNA of the CDR3 is TGTGCTAGTGGTCAGGGGTTCTCTGGCTACACCTTC.

V gene TRBV4-3 combines with J gene TRBJ1-4, with D perhaps TRBD1 (5 bases). Germline CDR1 and CDR2: LGHNA and YSLEER. The CDR3 has 16 residues. Trimming removed 4 bases from V and 8 bases from J, with 20 bases in between. CDR3 loop: CASSRKAGTSTEKLFF. Here the CDR3 DNA reads TGCGCCAGCAGCCGGAAAGCTGGGACGTCGACGGAAAAACTGTTTTTT.

The chain uses TRBV28 and TRBJ1-4, with no clear D. CDR1 is MDHEN, CDR2 SYDVKM, per germline. Trimming took 5 bases from V and 4 from J, leaving 5 bases between them. The CDR3 covers 12 residues. CDR3 amino acids: CASSPRNEKLFF. The CDR3 DNA is TGTGCCAGCAGTCCGCGTAATGAAAAACTGTTTTTT.

This clone was found once. The same CDR3 arises from other DNA sequences in this sample as well. The chain joins TRBV5-1 to TRBJ2-7; the D gene could be TRBD1 or TRBD2 (6 bases each). V was pared by 1 base and J by 2 bases, with 13 bases between. The germline V gene has CDR1 SGHRS and CDR2 YFSETQ. This CDR3 is 15 amino acids long. CDR3: CASSLRGADTYEQYF. In DNA, the CDR3 is TGCGCCAGCAGCTTGAGGGGGGCAGATACCTACGAGCAGTACTTC.